The 13 T cell receptor beta chains presented below share a single source sample, sequenced in a study of tumor and adjacent non-tumor tissue in lung cancer. RNA was extracted from bulk tissue without any cell sorting. TCRbeta libraries were built with three rounds of nested PCR, modified from ARM-PCR. TCRdb reanalysed the multiplex PCR reads using MiXCR and keeps one entry per CDR3 protein. Seen here are some 77,000 distinct CDR3 sequences, around two thirds observed once, and the top ten hold over 9.5%. What was sequenced was lung tumor tissue. These TCRs come from a woman in her sixties or seventies with non-small cell lung cancer.

Worth noting for this clonotype: Compared with germline, one end of the junction differs, possibly owing to a read error. The chain uses TRBV29-1 and TRBJ2-1; 14 positions match TRBD2. From germline, CDR1 is SQVTM and CDR2 ANQGSEA. The CDR3 contains 16 residues. The CDR3 nucleotides are TGCAGCGTAAGACTAGCGGGAGGGAACACCTACAATGGGCAGTCCTTC. Protein product: CSVRLAGGNTYNGQSF.

A word on this clonotype: Because the CDR3 is missing its conserved closing phenylalanine or tryptophan, this is likely a read error. The chain joins TRBV6-5 to TRBJ1-1; 10 nucleotides agree with TRBD1. Germline CDR1 and CDR2: MNHEY and SVGAGI. J gave up 0 bases and V 0 bases, and 4 bases lay outside the gene matches. This CDR3 region has 17 residues. Written as DNA, the CDR3 is TGTGCCAGCAGTTACTCTAGGACAGGGGGACTGAACACTGAAGCTTTCTCT. It specifies CASSYSRTGGLNTEAFS.

This clonotype was picked up one time. Germline is not matched at one junction end, which may reflect a read error. The chain carries TRBV10-2 and TRBJ1-1; D uncertain. CDR3 size: 15 residues. CDR1 is WSHSY and CDR2 is SAAADI in the germline V gene. The CDR3 region is CANSEWSTLNTGASF. In DNA form, the CDR3 reads TGCGCCAACAGTGAGTGGAGCACTCTGAACACTGGAGCTTCCTTT.

In the case of this clonotype: One end of the junction does not line up with germline, which may come from a read error. V usage is TRBV6-6 and J usage is TRBJ2-3, with D unresolved. The CDR3 runs 15 residues. The V gene's germline CDR1 is MNHNY and CDR2 SVGAGI (reference sequence). DNA of the CDR3: TGTTCCAGCAGTTACCCGGGTGCTAGCACAGATACGCAGTATTTT. Translating gives CSSSYPGASTDTQYF.

Worth noting for this clonotype: An end of the junction does not agree with germline; a read error may underlie this. The V gene is TRBV12-3 or TRBV12-4, the J gene TRBJ1-5; unclear D gene. The CDR3 spans 15 residues. DNA of the CDR3: TGTGCCAGTAGTTGGGTACATCATAGCAATCAGCCCCAGCATTTT. Residues: CASSWVHHSNQPQHF.

V gene TRBV12-3 or TRBV12-4 combines with J gene TRBJ2-7; possible D gene TRBD1, 6 bases. With 9 bases removed from V and 4 bases from J, the gap between germline ends came to 19 bases. The CDR3 consists of 14 residues. For the CDR3, the DNA is TGTGCCAGTAAACCAACGGACAGTGCATACGAGCAGTACTTC. It specifies CASKPTDSAYEQYF.

This clonotype was counted once. No conserved phenylalanine or tryptophan ends this CDR3, so it is likely a read error. The rearrangement uses TRBV12-3 or TRBV12-4 and TRBJ2-5, with D uncertain. The CDR3 is 13 residues long. Deletions cut 6 bases from V and 7 bases from J, with 15 bases between. The CDR3 reads CASRWTMGSTQYL. The CDR3 bases are TGTGCCAGCAGGTGGACGATGGGGTCGACCCAGTACCTC.

A word on this clonotype: The junction does not match germline at one end; this may be a read error. V is TRBV19 and J is TRBJ2-6, with D perhaps matching TRBD2 (5 bases). The CDR3 has 16 amino acids. CDR1 and CDR2 from the germline V gene are LNHDA and SQIVND (reference sequence). The CDR3, as DNA: TGTGTCAGTAGTATTAGACGGGATTCTGGGGCCAACGTCCTGACTTTC. Its protein is CVSSIRRDSGANVLTF.

V is TRBV11-3 and J is TRBJ2-1; 9 bases align to TRBD2. This CDR3 comprises 16 residues. With V trimmed by 1 base and J by 8 bases, 9 bases remained unmatched. CDR1 and CDR2 from the germline V gene are SGHNT and YENEEA. The CDR3 nucleotides read TGTGCCAGCAGCTTAGGCGGAGCGGGGGGTGTTGATGAGCAGTTCTTC. This codes for CASSLGGAGGVDEQFF.

As regards this clonotype: In this CDR3 the conserved last residue, phenylalanine or tryptophan, is missing, so a read error is likely. This rearrangement joins TRBV28 to TRBJ1-2; 7 nucleotides line up with TRBD1. The germline V gene encodes CDR1 MDHEN and CDR2 SYDVKM. J was trimmed by 3 bases and V by 5 bases; bases with no gene match: 6. This CDR3 is 14 amino acids long. CDR3 DNA: TGTGCCAGCAGTCTACAGGGGTCCCACTATGGCTACACCCTC. Translated, it gives CASSLQGSHYGYTL.

In its sample, this clonotype was seen many times. The chain recombines TRBV28 with TRBJ2-5; weak D call: TRBD1 (5 bases). V was cut by 3 bases and J by 0 bases, with 14 bases left in between. The CDR3 has 16 residues. Germline V gene data show CDR1 as MDHEN and CDR2 as SYDVKM. The DNA of the CDR3 is TGTGCCAGCAGTTTTAGTATGGGGCAGAACCAAGAGACCCAGTACTTC. It is translated as CASSFSMGQNQETQYF.

A word on this clonotype: This sequence may be a read error, since a much larger clone differs from it by one base. The rearrangement uses TRBV24-1 and TRBJ1-2; no clear D gene. Germline V CDR1 and CDR2: KGHDR, SFDVKD. There are 13 residues in the CDR3. The CDR3 nucleotides are TGTGACACCTCCCAGGCAGGCAACTATGGCTACACCTTC. Protein: CDTSQAGNYGYTF.

About this clonotype: One end of the junction does not line up with germline, which may come from a read error. The chain recombines TRBV6-5 with TRBJ1-1; 7 positions agree with TRBD1. Germline loops: CDR1 MNHEY, CDR2 SVGAGI. The CDR3 covers 13 residues. CDR3 nucleotide sequence: TGTGCCAGCAGTAAACAGGGGTCGAGTGAAGCTCTCTTT. Protein: CASSKQGSSEALF.